Following are 17 T cell receptor beta chains from one sample sequenced in a study of OX40 agonist ivuxolimab in advanced cancers. The protocol was immunoSEQ multiplex PCR, while the TCRdb copy is restricted to in-frame clones and leaves out a portion. The sample includes 90,000 to 100,000 clones, 70% to 90% seen only once; the top ten take 0.79%. This specimen was CD4+ or CD8+ T cells sorted from blood, taken in a trial of the OX40 agonist ivuxolimab. These receptor sequences come from an adult with an advanced solid tumor such as melanoma, head and neck, liver or kidney cancer.

The chain links TRBV10-1 to TRBJ1-6; D remains unclear. The CDR3 length is 13 residues. Germline lookup yields CDR1 WNHNN and CDR2 SYGVQD (reference sequence). V dropped 2 bases and J dropped 3 bases, with 2 bases sitting between them. DNA for the CDR3: TGCGCCAGCAGTGAGGGCTATAATTCACCCCTCCACTTT. Amino acids: CASSEGYNSPLHF.

In its sample, this clone was seen once. The chain employs TRBV29-1 and TRBJ2-7; 10 nucleotides align to TRBD2. CDR3 length: 13 residues. After removal of 3 bases from V and 7 bases from J, the junction contained 6 bases not matched to a gene. Germline CDR1 is SQVTM and CDR2 is ANQGSEA. The CDR3 loop reads CSVESGGAVEQYF. The CDR3 DNA is TGCAGCGTTGAGAGCGGGGGGGCGGTAGAGCAGTACTTC.

This chain joins TRBV19 and TRBJ2-7, with TRBD2 identical over 9 bases. After removal of 8 bases from V and 5 bases from J, the junction contained 10 bases not matched to a gene. This CDR3 has 14 residues. Germline CDR1 and CDR2: LNHDA and SQIVND (reference sequence). The CDR3 loop is CASSHSGGNHEQYF. The DNA for the CDR3 is TGTGCCAGTTCCCATAGCGGGGGTAACCACGAGCAGTACTTC.

This clone appeared a single time. The gene calls are TRBV7-6 and TRBJ2-2; tentatively, D is TRBD1 or TRBD2 (5 bases each). CDR1 is SGHVS and CDR2 is FNYEAQ in the germline V gene. The V end lost 2 bases, the J end lost 3 bases, and 10 bases lay between the germline ends. This CDR3 has 15 residues. The CDR3 here is CASSLLRGHTGELFF. In nucleotides, the CDR3 is TGTGCCAGCAGCTTATTAAGGGGACACACCGGGGAGCTGTTTTTT.

The V call is TRBV18, the J call TRBJ2-7; 11 bases line up with TRBD2. Germline V gene lookup returns CDR1 KGHSH and CDR2 LQKENI. The length of the CDR3 is 15 residues. Trimming at V came to 1 base and at J to 3 bases, leaving 2 bases not matched to a gene. CDR3 region: CASSPLAGGLYEQYF. In DNA form, the CDR3 reads TGTGCCAGCTCACCACTAGCGGGGGGGCTCTACGAGCAGTACTTC. Together with reference TRBV18 and TRBJ2-7, the CDR3 gives the full variable domain: NAGVMQNPRHLVRRRGQEARLRCSPMKGHSHVYWYRQLPEEGLKFMVYLQKENIIDESGMPKERFSAEFPKEGPSILRIQQVVRGDSAAYFCASSPLAGGLYEQYFGPGTRLTVT.

The chain couples TRBV7-9 to TRBJ2-7; 9 bases match TRBD1. Unmatched junction bases numbered 8, after V lost 2 bases and J lost 3 bases. CDR1 and CDR2 (germline): SEHNR, FQNEAQ (reference sequence). The length of the CDR3 is 16 residues. This CDR3 is CASSLIPGQGFYEQYF. The CDR3 region has the DNA TGTGCCAGCAGCTTAATCCCGGGACAGGGATTCTACGAGCAGTACTTC.

This chain connects TRBV7-9 to TRBJ1-1, with 9 bases fitting TRBD1. Germline trimming cut 4 bases from V and 0 bases from J; bases unmatched to any gene: 3. Germline loops: CDR1 SEHNR, CDR2 FQNEAQ (reference sequence). This CDR3 comprises 15 residues. In DNA, the CDR3 is TGTGCCAGCAGCTCGACAGGGGGACTGAACACTGAAGCTTTCTTT. Its protein product is CASSSTGGLNTEAFF.

The rearrangement joins TRBV6-5 to TRBJ2-3, with a possible D match to TRBD2 (5 bases). The CDR3 runs 15 residues. The ends were cut back, 10 bases at V and 0 bases at J, with 17 bases in the middle. Germline V gives CDR1 MNHEY, CDR2 SVGAGI. The CDR3 reads CATPPKGRSTDTQYF. In nucleotides, the CDR3 is TGTGCCACCCCCCCCAAAGGGAGAAGCACAGATACGCAGTATTTT.

In DNA, the CDR3 is TGTGCCAGCAGGTACAGGGGGATTGGAATGAACACTGAAGCTTTCTTT. Translated, it gives CASRYRGIGMNTEAFF. The chain links TRBV28 to TRBJ1-1; 8 bases line up with TRBD1. Germline trimming cut 6 bases from V and 0 bases from J; bases unmatched to any gene: 9. The length of the CDR3 is 16 residues. Per the germline V gene, CDR1 is MDHEN and CDR2 is SYDVKM.

The chain joins TRBV30 to TRBJ1-2; D gene unclear. Per germline, CDR1 GTSNPN and CDR2 SVGIG (reference sequence). This CDR3 has 11 residues. Between the trimmed V and J ends, which lost 3 bases and 5 bases, there was a span of 7 bases. CDR3 loop: CAWSWRYGYTF. CDR3 DNA sequence: TGTGCCTGGAGCTGGAGGTATGGCTACACCTTC.

The chain employs TRBV28 and TRBJ2-7, with TRBD1 as a possible D gene (6 bases). The CDR3 is 14 residues long. The germline CDR1 and CDR2 sequences are MDHEN and SYDVKM. V was pared by 6 bases and J by 3 bases, with 15 bases between. The chain's CDR3 is CASRRTAKIYEQYF. In DNA, the CDR3 is TGTGCCAGCAGACGGACAGCGAAGATCTACGAGCAGTACTTC.

This sequence joins TRBV7-9 and TRBJ1-4; D is ambiguous. Trimming removed 5 bases at V and 2 bases at J, with 18 bases between. CDR1 is SEHNR, CDR2 FQNEAQ, per germline (reference sequence). The length of the CDR3 is 17 residues. Here the CDR3 DNA reads TGTGCCAGCAGCCCCCTGCCATTCCGCTCCACTAATGAAAAACTGTTTTTT. Translating it yields CASSPLPFRSTNEKLFF.

V gene TRBV7-8 combines with J gene TRBJ1-1; TRBD1 agrees at 11 bases. Germline V CDR1 and CDR2: SGHVS, FQNEAQ. Unmatched junction bases numbered 2, after V lost 6 bases and J lost 5 bases. The CDR3 consists of 13 residues. The CDR3 region has the DNA TGTGCCAGCAGTGGACAGGGGGCGACTGAAGCTTTCTTT. This codes for CASSGQGATEAFF.

V and J are TRBV9 and TRBJ2-7; the match to TRBD2 covers 11 bases. This CDR3 spans 16 amino acids. The germline V gene has CDR1 SGDLS and CDR2 YYNGEE. V gave up 0 bases and J gave up 0 bases; unmatched junction bases: 2. CDR3 sequence: CASSVGLAGNSYEQYF. As DNA, the CDR3 is TGTGCCAGCAGCGTAGGACTAGCGGGGAACTCCTACGAGCAGTACTTC.

The CDR3 DNA is TGTGCCAGCAGGTCTGACAGGGGGACCTACGAGCAGTACTTC. This codes for CASRSDRGTYEQYF. This chain uses TRBV28 with TRBJ2-7, with 9 nucleotides matching TRBD1. The germline V gene has CDR1 MDHEN and CDR2 SYDVKM. J lost 2 bases, V lost 6 bases, and 5 bases had no gene match. This CDR3 region has 14 residues.

The V and J genes are TRBV15 and TRBJ2-7; 9 bases agree with TRBD1. Germline CDR1 reads LNHNV; CDR2 reads YYDKDF (reference sequence). V shed 2 bases, J shed 6 bases, and the junction held 11 bases outside the gene matches. The CDR3 is made up of 16 amino acids. CDR3 in amino acids: CATSRNGQGTNGEQYF. In nucleotides, the CDR3 is TGTGCCACCAGCAGAAATGGACAGGGGACGAACGGCGAGCAGTACTTC.

The chain combines TRBV6-5 with TRBJ1-1; D might be TRBD1 (5 bases). The CDR3 runs to 14 residues. Trimming took off 3 bases at V and 1 base at J, with 9 bases between the two ends. Per germline, CDR1 MNHEY and CDR2 SVGAGI. CDR3 bases: TGTGCCAGCAGTTATGGCAGGGCGAACACTGAAGCTTTCTTT. Amino acids: CASSYGRANTEAFF.